This is a list of T cell receptor beta chains from one sample in a study of T cells in Graves' hyperthyroidism and ophthalmopathy. TCRdb re-derived calls from the multiplex PCR reads in MiXCR, one entry per CDR3 protein. The table shows around 300,000 distinct CDR3 sequences, with approximately 13% occurring only once. Sequenced material: blood. The receptors shown here come from a woman aged 40 to 50 with Graves' hyperthyroidism. The CDR3 runs from the conserved cysteine through the conserved F or W. D genes are given only for firm matches. Only part of the rows carry a size: once, few, many, or a class if the clone is expanded.

J gene: TRBJ1-4
clone size: many
V gene: TRBV27
D gene: TRBD1
CDR3 DNA: TGTGCCAGCAGTCCACGGACAGGACCCTCTGGGAGTGAAAAACTGTTTTTT
CDR3 protein: CASSPRTGPSGSEKLFF

J gene: TRBJ2-3
clone size: few
V gene: TRBV10-1
D gene: NA
CDR3 DNA: TGCGCCACCCCACGGAGCACAGATACGCAGTATTTT
CDR3 protein: CATPRSTDTQYF

J gene: TRBJ2-7
clone size: many
V gene: TRBV12-3/TRBV12-4
D gene: TRBD2
CDR3 DNA: TGTGCCAGCAGACCAGCGGGAAATCGGTACGAGCAGTACTTC
CDR3 protein: CASRPAGNRYEQYF

J gene: TRBJ2-1
clone size: NA
V gene: TRBV9
D gene: NA
CDR3 DNA: TGTGCCAGCAGCGTAGTACCCTACAATGAGCAGTTCTTC
CDR3 protein: CASSVVPYNEQFF

J gene: TRBJ2-1
clone size: many
V gene: TRBV18
D gene: NA
CDR3 DNA: TGTGCCAGCTCACCCGGGACGGCCGGTAGTAATGAGCAGTTCTTC
CDR3 protein: CASSPGTAGSNEQFF

J gene: TRBJ2-7
clone size: NA
V gene: TRBV4-2
D gene: NA
CDR3 DNA: TGTGCCAGCAGCCAAGTTCCGACAGGGAGGAACGAGCAGTACTTC
CDR3 protein: CASSQVPTGRNEQYF

J gene: TRBJ2-1
clone size: NA
V gene: TRBV5-6
D gene: TRBD1
CDR3 DNA: TGTGCCAGCAGCTTGGTTCGGACAGGGAGCGATGAGCAGTTCTTC
CDR3 protein: CASSLVRTGSDEQFF

J gene: TRBJ2-7
clone size: many
V gene: TRBV7-9
D gene: NA
CDR3 DNA: TGTGCCAGCAGCTTCGCTCTAATGCAGGGGAACGAGCAGTACTTC
CDR3 protein: CASSFALMQGNEQYF

J gene: TRBJ2-1
clone size: many
V gene: TRBV12-5
D gene: NA
CDR3 DNA: TGTGCTAGTGGTTTGTACGGGAGTCACAATGAGCAGTTCTTC
CDR3 protein: CASGLYGSHNEQFF

J gene: TRBJ2-3
clone size: few
V gene: TRBV4-1
D gene: NA
CDR3 DNA: TGCGCCAGCAGCCAAAGGGGACCCACAGATACGCAGTATTTT
CDR3 protein: CASSQRGPTDTQYF

J gene: TRBJ2-7
clone size: many
V gene: TRBV5-8
D gene: NA
CDR3 DNA: TGTGCCAGCTACTCTGTGGGGGGCCCCTACGAGCAGTACTTC
CDR3 protein: CASYSVGGPYEQYF

J gene: TRBJ1-5
clone size: many
V gene: TRBV20-1
D gene: NA
CDR3 DNA: TGCAGTGCTAGACCCGGGGGTCAGCCCCAGCATTTT
CDR3 protein: CSARPGGQPQHF

J gene: TRBJ2-6
clone size: NA
V gene: TRBV5-4
D gene: TRBD1
CDR3 DNA: TGTGCCAGCAGCGCCGAGGGGGCGCACGGGGCCAACGTCCTGACTTTC
CDR3 protein: CASSAEGAHGANVLTF

J gene: TRBJ2-5
clone size: many
V gene: TRBV20-1
D gene: NA
CDR3 DNA: TGCAGTGCTAGACTCCCAGGTAGAGGGGAGACCCAGTACTTC
CDR3 protein: CSARLPGRGETQYF

J gene: TRBJ1-6
clone size: many
V gene: TRBV20-1
D gene: TRBD1
CDR3 DNA: TGCAGTGCTAGAGCCCGGACAGGGGGCAATTCACCCCTCCACTTT
CDR3 protein: CSARARTGGNSPLHF

J gene: TRBJ2-1
clone size: many
V gene: TRBV20-1
D gene: TRBD2
CDR3 DNA: TGCAGTGCTACCGGGACTAGCGGGACCTCCTACAATGAGCAGTTCTTC
CDR3 protein: CSATGTSGTSYNEQFF

J gene: TRBJ2-5
clone size: NA
V gene: TRBV5-1
D gene: NA
CDR3 DNA: TGCGCCAGCAGCTTGGAGCCAAGCGGTCAAGAGACCCAGTACTTC
CDR3 protein: CASSLEPSGQETQYF

J gene: TRBJ2-5
clone size: NA
V gene: TRBV2
D gene: TRBD2
CDR3 DNA: TGTGCCAGCAGTGAAGGTGCGGGAGGCGGAAAAGAGACCCAGTACTTC
CDR3 protein: CASSEGAGGGKETQYF

J gene: TRBJ2-1
clone size: many
V gene: TRBV28
D gene: TRBD2
CDR3 DNA: TGTGCCAGCAGTATAGCGGGAGCTAACAATGAGCAGTTCTTC
CDR3 protein: CASSIAGANNEQFF

J gene: TRBJ1-1
clone size: many
V gene: TRBV7-2
D gene: TRBD1
CDR3 DNA: TGTGCCAGCAGCTTCACAGGGGGCTTTGGCACTGAAGCTTTCTTT
CDR3 protein: CASSFTGGFGTEAFF

J gene: TRBJ1-4
clone size: many
V gene: TRBV6-1
D gene: TRBD1
CDR3 DNA: TGTGCCAGCAGTGATTTTTTCAGGGGGCGCGATGAAAAACTGTTTTTT
CDR3 protein: CASSDFFRGRDEKLFF

J gene: TRBJ2-1
clone size: NA
V gene: TRBV15
D gene: TRBD2
CDR3 DNA: TGTGCCACCAGCAGAGATAGGCTAGCGGGGTACAATGAGCAGTTCTTC
CDR3 protein: CATSRDRLAGYNEQFF

J gene: TRBJ2-7
clone size: many
V gene: TRBV27
D gene: TRBD2
CDR3 DNA: TGTGCCAGCAGTTTAAGGGCTAGCGGGAGTTACGAGCAGTACTTC
CDR3 protein: CASSLRASGSYEQYF

J gene: TRBJ1-2
clone size: NA
V gene: TRBV19
D gene: NA
CDR3 DNA: TGTGCCAGTAGTCCCCCGGGGGTGAGCTATGGCTACACCTTC
CDR3 protein: CASSPPGVSYGYTF

J gene: TRBJ2-2
clone size: NA
V gene: TRBV5-4
D gene: NA
CDR3 DNA: TGTGCCAGCAGCTTGGGAGGATTCCCCAACACCGGGGAGCTGTTTTTT
CDR3 protein: CASSLGGFPNTGELFF

J gene: TRBJ2-3
clone size: many
V gene: TRBV5-1
D gene: TRBD1
CDR3 DNA: TGCGCCAGCAGCTTGAGGGACAGGGGCACAGATACGCAGTATTTT
CDR3 protein: CASSLRDRGTDTQYF

J gene: TRBJ2-1
clone size: few
V gene: TRBV5-4
D gene: TRBD2
CDR3 DNA: TGTTCCACGAAAGGGGCTAGCGGGAGCAATGAGCAGTTCTTC
CDR3 protein: CSTKGASGSNEQFF

J gene: TRBJ1-1
clone size: NA
V gene: TRBV12-5
D gene: NA
CDR3 DNA: TGTGCTAGTGGTTTGGGAGCAGGGCCAAGGACCCATCAAATGAACACTGAAGCTTTCTTT
CDR3 protein: CASGLGAGPRTHQMNTEAFF

J gene: TRBJ2-5
clone size: many
V gene: TRBV12-3/TRBV12-4
D gene: TRBD2
CDR3 DNA: TGTGCCAGCAGTTCAAGCGGGGCCCAAGAGACCCAGTACTTC
CDR3 protein: CASSSSGAQETQYF

J gene: TRBJ2-7
clone size: many
V gene: TRBV28
D gene: NA
CDR3 DNA: TGTGCCAGCAGTTTTACCCCCTACGAGCAGTACTTC
CDR3 protein: CASSFTPYEQYF